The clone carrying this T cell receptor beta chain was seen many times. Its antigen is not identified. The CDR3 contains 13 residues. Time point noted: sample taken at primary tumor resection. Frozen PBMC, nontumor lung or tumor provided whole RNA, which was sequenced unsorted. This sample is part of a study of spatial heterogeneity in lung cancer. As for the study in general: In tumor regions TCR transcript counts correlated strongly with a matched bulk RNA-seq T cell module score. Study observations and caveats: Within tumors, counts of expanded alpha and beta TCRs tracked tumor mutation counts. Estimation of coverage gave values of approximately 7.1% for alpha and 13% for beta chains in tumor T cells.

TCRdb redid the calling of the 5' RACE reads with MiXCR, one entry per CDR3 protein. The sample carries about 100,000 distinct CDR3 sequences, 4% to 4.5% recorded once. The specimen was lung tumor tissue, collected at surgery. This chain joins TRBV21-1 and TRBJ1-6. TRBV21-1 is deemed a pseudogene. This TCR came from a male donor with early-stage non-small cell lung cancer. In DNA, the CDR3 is TGTGCCGGGTTTATCCCCTACAATTCACCCCTCCACTTT. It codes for CAGFIPYNSPLHF.